This is a list of T cell receptor beta chains from one sample in a study of blood T cell repertoires in COVID-19. Repertoires were generated with immunoSEQ multiplex PCR, while TCRdb's copy carries only in-frame clones and drops some. This sample has about 70,000 clones; around 79% occur once, and the top ten carry less than 40%. Material for sequencing was peripheral blood. These receptors all stem from a woman between 70 and 85 years old with acute or convalescent COVID-19. The CDR3 runs from the conserved cysteine through the conserved F or W. A D gene is named only where the DNA matches it firmly. Clone size is not always given. Where it is, it says once, few, many or a class for expanded clones.

J: TRBJ2-3
size: NA
V: TRBV28
D: TRBD2
CDR3: CASSPAPGLAGADTQYF
DNA: TGTGCCAGCAGCCCCGCCCCCGGACTAGCGGGAGCGGATACGCAGTATTTT

J: TRBJ1-5
size: NA
V: TRBV11-3
D: TRBD1
CDR3: CASSLSRGKNSNQPQHF
DNA: TGTGCCAGCAGCTTGTCCAGGGGGAAAAATAGCAATCAGCCCCAGCATTTT

J: TRBJ2-5
size: NA
V: TRBV7-8
D: NA
CDR3: CASSLDRTRNQETQYF
DNA: TGTGCCAGCAGCTTAGACAGGACGAGAAATCAAGAGACCCAGTACTTC

J: TRBJ1-2
size: NA
V: TRBV5-4
D: NA
CDR3: CASRGGVYGYTF
DNA: TGTGCCAGCCGGGGGGGAGTCTATGGCTACACCTTC

J: TRBJ2-1
size: NA
V: TRBV7-6
D: NA
CDR3: CASSSSEGEQFF
DNA: TGTGCCAGCAGCTCGTCCGAGGGTGAGCAGTTCTTC

J: TRBJ2-7
size: NA
V: TRBV30
D: TRBD2
CDR3: CAWSRGSGRAGQYF
DNA: TGTGCCTGGAGTCGAGGTAGCGGGAGGGCCGGGCAGTACTTC

J: TRBJ1-1
size: NA
V: TRBV6-5
D: NA
CDR3: CASSRGGGTEAFF
DNA: TGTGCCAGCAGTCGGGGAGGGGGGACTGAAGCTTTCTTT

J: TRBJ2-7
size: NA
V: TRBV15
D: TRBD1
CDR3: CATSKGQGYEQYF
DNA: TGTGCCACCAGCAAAGGACAGGGCTACGAGCAGTACTTC

J: TRBJ2-7
size: NA
V: TRBV6-5
D: NA
CDR3: CASISYYEQYF
DNA: TGTGCCAGCATTAGCTACTACGAGCAGTACTTC

J: TRBJ2-7
size: few
V: TRBV27
D: NA
CDR3: CASSPLDRPWEQYF
DNA: TGTGCCAGCAGTCCACTCGACAGGCCGTGGGAGCAGTACTTC

J: TRBJ2-3
size: NA
V: TRBV6-6
D: TRBD2
CDR3: CASSYKAGGTDTQYF
DNA: TGTGCCAGCAGTTACAAAGCGGGGGGCACAGATACGCAGTATTTT

J: TRBJ1-1
size: few
V: TRBV28
D: NA
CDR3: CASSTFPGGTEAFF
DNA: TGTGCCAGCAGTACATTTCCCGGGGGCACTGAAGCTTTCTTT

J: TRBJ1-1
size: NA
V: TRBV6-5
D: TRBD1
CDR3: CASSRPGQGDTEAFF
DNA: TGTGCCAGCAGCCGACCGGGACAGGGGGACACTGAAGCTTTCTTT

J: TRBJ2-1
size: NA
V: TRBV10-1
D: NA
CDR3: CASSSGTHNEQFF
DNA: TGCGCCAGCAGCTCCGGGACTCACAATGAGCAGTTCTTC

J: TRBJ2-6
size: NA
V: TRBV5-1
D: TRBD1
CDR3: CASSWKSTGGTGANVLTF
DNA: TGCGCCAGCAGCTGGAAATCGACAGGGGGCACTGGGGCCAACGTCCTGACTTTC

J: TRBJ2-1
size: NA
V: TRBV7-2
D: NA
CDR3: CASTLGTPGYEQFF
DNA: TGTGCCAGCACCCTCGGGACACCCGGATATGAGCAGTTCTTC

J: TRBJ2-3
size: NA
V: TRBV3-1/TRBV3-2
D: TRBD1
CDR3: CASSLGQGSADTQYF
DNA: TGTGCCAGCAGCCTCGGACAGGGGAGTGCAGATACGCAGTATTTT

J: TRBJ1-1
size: NA
V: TRBV21-1
D: NA
CDR3: CASSKALRDSREGDTEAFF
DNA: TGTGCCAGCAGCAAAGCCCTCCGAGATTCTCGCGAAGGGGACACTGAAGCTTTCTTT